A single sample is the source of the 14 T cell receptor beta chains below, sequenced in a study of T cells in women clearing cervical HPV infection. Method: immunoSEQ multiplex PCR; TCRdb's copy keeps in-frame clones and lacks some. Recorded for this sample: 20,000 to 30,000 clones. Sequenced sample: blood buffy coat. The receptors come from a woman aged 18 to 75 with a cervical HPV16 infection that either progressed to CIN3+ or cleared (not recorded which).

With respect to this clone: The read ends 3 residues shy of where the CDR3 ends; the end is completed using the germline J gene. The chain joins TRBV5-4 to TRBJ1-5; 8 bases align to TRBD1. CDR1 is SGHNT, CDR2 YYREEE, per germline (reference sequence). V trimming: 2 bases; J trimming: 4 bases; junction bases outside the gene matches: 5. This CDR3 spans 15 amino acids. The sequenced part of the CDR3 DNA is TGTGCCAGCAGCTTACAGGGGGTAAGAAATCAGCCC. Translating it yields CASSLQGVRNQP. The entire CDR3 protein reads CASSLQGVRNQPQHF.

To note about this clone: With the read ending 3 residues before the CDR3 end, the germline J gene is used to fill in that end. The chain has TRBV2 and TRBJ1-2; possible D gene TRBD1, 6 bases. From germline, CDR1 is SNHLY and CDR2 FYNNEI. V was trimmed by 6 bases and J by 7 bases, leaving 21 bases between them. This CDR3 comprises 15 residues. The CDR3 bases that were read are TGTGCCAGCAGCTACTTACAGGGAAGGGGAATTGGC. Translation gives CASSYLQGRGIG. The CDR3, in full, reads CASSYLQGRGIGYTF.

Note on this clone: The read comes to an end 3 residues before the CDR3 does, leaving the germline J gene to fill in the end. V usage is TRBV19 and J usage is TRBJ2-3; 8 bases align to TRBD1. Germline V gene data show CDR1 as LNHDA and CDR2 as SQIVND (reference sequence). CDR3 length: 15 amino acids. CDR3 DNA (partial): TGTGCCAGTAGGGCCGGGACAGGCGACCAAGAGACG. Amino acid sequence: CASRAGTGDQET. The full CDR3 is CASRAGTGDQETQYF.

Concerning this clone: The read halts 3 residues ahead of the CDR3 end, with the missing end drawn from the germline J gene. V and J are TRBV5-4 and TRBJ1-2, with 9 bases that match TRBD1. From germline, CDR1 is SGHNT and CDR2 YYREEE (reference sequence). This CDR3 is built from 14 residues. The part of the CDR3 DNA that was read is TGTGCCAGCAGCACCCTGACAGGGGGAGGGGGC. Translation: CASSTLTGGGG. The full CDR3 sequence reads CASSTLTGGGGYTF.

Comments on this clone: The CDR3 goes on 3 residues after the read ends, and that part is filled in from the germline J gene. The chain carries TRBV7-2 and TRBJ2-7; 12 positions match TRBD2. Germline loops: CDR1 SGHTA, CDR2 FQGNSA. With 5 bases clipped from V and 3 bases from J, the junction kept 2 bases outside the gene matches. CDR3 size: 14 residues. CDR3 in amino acids: CASSPTSGSYEQYF. CDR3 bases read: TGTGCCAGCAGCCCGACTAGCGGGAGCTACGAG.

Notes on this clone: With the read ending 3 residues before the CDR3 end, the germline J gene is used to fill in that end. The chain employs TRBV9 and TRBJ2-3; TRBD1 agrees at 8 bases. The length of the CDR3 is 16 residues. The ends lost 0 bases at V and 2 bases at J; junction bases unmatched: 5. Germline V CDR1 and CDR2: SGDLS, YYNGEE. The sequenced CDR3 bases are TGTGCCAGCAGCGTAGAGAGGGGACAGGTCACAGATACG. Translating gives CASSVERGQVTDT. The whole CDR3 sequence is CASSVERGQVTDTQYF.

About this clone: Read data end 3 residues before the CDR3 end; the end is taken from the germline J gene. This chain uses TRBV4-1 with TRBJ2-5; D might be TRBD2 (5 bases). Germline V gene lookup returns CDR1 MGHRA and CDR2 YSYEKL. V was clipped by 1 base and J by 6 bases, with 18 bases between them. The length of the CDR3 is 16 residues. The CDR3 reads CASSQVLSASGKTQYF. The sequenced part of the CDR3 DNA is TGCGCCAGCAGCCAAGTGTTATCTGCCAGCGGAAAGACC.

Turning to this clone: The observed sequence ends 3 residues before the CDR3 terminus, with the missing tail filled in from the germline J gene. V is TRBV7-9 and J is TRBJ1-1, with D possibly being TRBD1 (5 bases). Germline V lookup: CDR1 SEHNR, CDR2 FQNEAQ (reference sequence). CDR3 length: 13 residues. The CDR3 sequence is CASRQDVSQAAFF. The CDR3 bases that were read are TGTGCCAGCAGACAGGACGTCTCGCAGGCA.

Regarding this clone: With the read ending 3 residues before the CDR3 end, the germline J gene is used to fill in that end. J is TRBJ2-1 and V is TRBV5-1; D gene uncertain. Germline V gene lookup returns CDR1 SGHRS and CDR2 YFSETQ. The ends were cut back, 0 bases at V and 1 base at J, with 8 bases in the middle. The CDR3 is 15 residues long. Partial CDR3 DNA: TGCGCCAGCAGCTTGGTGGCTCCTTCCTACAATGAG. This translates into CASSLVAPSYNE. The complete CDR3 sequence is CASSLVAPSYNEQFF.

On this clone: The read ends 3 residues before the CDR3 terminus; that terminus is restored from the germline J gene. The chain links TRBV7-8 to TRBJ2-1; 10 positions agree with TRBD2. The J segment lost 7 bases and the V segment lost 2 bases, leaving 5 bases of the junction unmatched. Germline CDR1 is SGHVS and CDR2 is FQNEAQ. The CDR3 sequence is 15 residues long. The CDR3 protein is CASSLFSGGRNEQFF. Incomplete CDR3 DNA: TGTGCCAGCAGCTTATTTAGCGGGGGGCGGAATGAG.

In regard to this clone: The CDR3 is cut off 3 residues early in the read; its end comes from the germline J gene. The chain joins TRBV7-9 to TRBJ2-1, with D hard to call. The CDR3 covers 12 residues. CDR1 is SEHNR, CDR2 FQNEAQ, per germline (reference sequence). Trimming left V 1 base short and J 5 bases short, with 3 bases between. The DNA read from the CDR3 is TGTGCCAGCAGCTTAGTTAACAATGAG. Translating gives CASSLVNNE. The CDR3 reads in full as CASSLVNNEQFF.

With regard to this clone: Read coverage stops 3 residues before the CDR3 terminus; the germline J gene supplies the remainder. The chain is built from TRBV19 and TRBJ1-5; 8 nucleotides agree with TRBD1. The J segment lost 8 bases and the V segment lost 3 bases, leaving 6 bases of the junction unmatched. Germline lookup yields CDR1 LNHDA and CDR2 SQIVND (reference sequence). The CDR3 is 14 amino acids. CDR3 protein: CASSIVTGVEPQHF. The CDR3 bases that were read are TGTGCCAGTAGTATCGTGACAGGGGTTGAGCCC. The full variable domain, rest sourced from reference TRBV19 and TRBJ1-5, is DGGITQSPKYLFRKEGQNVTLSCEQNLNHDAMYWYRQDPGQGLRLIYYSQIVNDFQKGDIAEGYSVSREKKESFPLTVTSAQKNPTAFYLCASSIVTGVEPQHFGDGTRLSIL.

This clone is medium-sized by frequency. The read stops 3 residues short of the end of the CDR3; the missing end is completed from the germline J gene. The chain employs TRBV7-9 and TRBJ2-5; D not resolved. The CDR3 sequence is 15 residues long. V shed 1 base and J shed 4 bases, with 13 bases lying between them. Germline-derived CDR1 and CDR2 are SEHNR and FQNEAQ (reference sequence). CDR3 in amino acids: CASSLDRTIGETQYF. The sequenced part of the CDR3 DNA is TGTGCCAGCAGCTTAGATCGCACTATAGGAGAGACC.

Concerning this clone itself: The read falls 3 residues short of the CDR3 end, and the missing part is taken from the germline J gene. The chain combines TRBV28 with TRBJ2-1; 7 bases are a match to TRBD2. After removal of 6 bases from V and 4 bases from J, the junction contained 18 bases not matched to a gene. The CDR3 sequence is 18 residues long. Germline loops: CDR1 MDHEN, CDR2 SYDVKM. The CDR3 DNA, read in part, is TGTGCCAGCAGGATAAATGGCGGGAGTCTAGTGGGGTACAATGAG. Protein sequence: CASRINGGSLVGYNE. The whole CDR3 sequence is CASRINGGSLVGYNEQFF. Together with reference TRBV28 and TRBJ2-1, the CDR3 gives the full variable domain: DVKVTQSSRYLVKRTGEKVFLECVQDMDHENMFWYRQDPGLGLRLIYFSYDVKMKEKGDIPEGYSVSREKKERFSLILESASTNQTSMYLCASRINGGSLVGYNEQFFGPGTRLTVL.